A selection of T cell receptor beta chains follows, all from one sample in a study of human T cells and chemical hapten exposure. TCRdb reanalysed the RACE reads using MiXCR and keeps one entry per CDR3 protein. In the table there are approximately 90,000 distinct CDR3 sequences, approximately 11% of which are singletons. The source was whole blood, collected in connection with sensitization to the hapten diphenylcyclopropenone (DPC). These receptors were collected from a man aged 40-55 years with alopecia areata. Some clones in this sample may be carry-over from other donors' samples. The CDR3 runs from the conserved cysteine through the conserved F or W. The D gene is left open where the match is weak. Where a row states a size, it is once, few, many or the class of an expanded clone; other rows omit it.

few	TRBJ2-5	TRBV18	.	CASSPPNRVETQYF	TGTGCCAGCTCACCACCGAACAGGGTAGAGACCCAGTACTTC
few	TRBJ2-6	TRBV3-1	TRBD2	CASSPQRGGSGANVLTF	TGTGCCAGCAGCCCGCAACGGGGAGGGTCCGGGGCCAACGTCCTGACTTTC
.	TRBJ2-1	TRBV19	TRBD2	CASAGTSGRHNEQFF	TGTGCCAGTGCCGGGACTAGCGGGAGGCACAATGAGCAGTTCTTC
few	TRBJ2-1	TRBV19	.	CASSRVGGKDEQFF	TGTGCCAGCTCCCGGGTAGGTGGGAAGGATGAGCAGTTCTTC
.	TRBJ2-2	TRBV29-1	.	CSVEPAGGGELFF	TGCAGCGTTGAACCGGCTGGAGGCGGGGAGCTGTTTTTT
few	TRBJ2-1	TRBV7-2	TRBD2	CASSFTGGWGNEQFF	TGTGCCAGCAGCTTCACGGGGGGGTGGGGGAATGAGCAGTTCTTC
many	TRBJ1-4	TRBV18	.	CASSPPGTVVNEKLFF	TGTGCCAGCTCACCACCCGGGACGGTCGTCAATGAAAAACTGTTTTTT
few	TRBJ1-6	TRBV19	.	CASLGNYNSPLHF	TGTGCCAGTTTGGGTAACTATAATTCACCCCTCCACTTT
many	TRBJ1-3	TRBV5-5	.	CASSPNGASGNTIYF	TGTGCCAGCAGCCCTAACGGAGCGTCTGGAAACACCATATATTTT
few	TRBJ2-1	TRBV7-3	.	CASSSNSQYNEQFF	TGTGCCAGCAGCTCAAATTCACAATACAATGAGCAGTTCTTC
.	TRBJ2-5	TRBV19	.	CASSIGLAGETQYF	TGTGCCAGTAGTATCGGGCTAGCCGGCGAGACCCAGTACTTC
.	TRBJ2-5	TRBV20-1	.	CSASGSETQYF	TGCAGTGCTAGCGGGAGTGAGACCCAGTACTTC
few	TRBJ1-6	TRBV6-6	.	CASTNHDSPLHF	TGTGCCAGCACCAACCATGACTCACCCCTCCACTTT
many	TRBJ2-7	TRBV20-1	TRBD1	CSARDGQGYEQYF	TGCAGTGCTAGAGACGGACAGGGGTACGAGCAGTACTTC
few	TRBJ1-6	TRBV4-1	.	CASSQEGRLSNSPLHF	TGCGCCAGCAGCCAAGAAGGGCGGCTGTCGAATTCACCCCTCCACTTT
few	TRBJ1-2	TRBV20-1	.	CSGEGIEYGYTF	TGCAGTGGGGAGGGGATAGAGTATGGCTACACCTTC
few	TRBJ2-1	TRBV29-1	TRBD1	CSVWDPWGTGGAEQFF	TGCAGCGTTTGGGACCCATGGGGGACAGGGGGCGCTGAGCAGTTCTTC
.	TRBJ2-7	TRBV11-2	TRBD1	CASSLGRTTGSEQYF	TGTGCCAGCAGCTTAGGCCGCACGACAGGGAGCGAGCAGTACTTC
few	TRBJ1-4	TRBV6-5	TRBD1	CASSSGTDNEKLFF	TGTGCCAGCAGTTCCGGGACAGACAATGAAAAACTGTTTTTT
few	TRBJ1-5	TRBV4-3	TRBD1	CASSPDREDNQPQHF	TGCGCCAGCAGCCCGGACAGGGAGGACAATCAGCCCCAGCATTTT
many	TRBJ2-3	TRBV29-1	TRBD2	CSVVSGRRSDTQYF	TGCAGCGTTGTAAGCGGGAGGCGGTCAGATACGCAGTATTTT
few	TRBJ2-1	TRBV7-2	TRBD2	CASSLGPSGSEQFF	TGTGCCAGCAGCTTGGGTCCTAGCGGGAGTGAGCAGTTCTTC
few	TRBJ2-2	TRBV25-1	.	CASSENRELTGELFF	TGTGCCAGCAGTGAAAACCGGGAGTTAACCGGGGAGCTGTTTTTT
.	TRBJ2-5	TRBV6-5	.	CASSYTGTGTQYF	TGTGCCAGCAGCTACACAGGGACGGGGACCCAGTACTTC
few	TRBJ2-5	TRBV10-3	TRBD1	CAISEKTGQETQYF	TGTGCCATCAGTGAGAAGACAGGGCAAGAGACCCAGTACTTC
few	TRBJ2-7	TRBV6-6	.	CASSSGRGRPGDRAYEQYF	TGTGCCAGCAGTTCCGGGAGGGGAAGACCTGGGGACAGAGCCTACGAGCAGTACTTC
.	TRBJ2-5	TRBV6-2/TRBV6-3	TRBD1	CASRLPDREETQYF	TGTGCCAGCAGACTACCTGACAGGGAAGAGACCCAGTACTTC
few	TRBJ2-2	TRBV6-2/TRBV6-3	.	CASSLLEQATGELFF	TGTGCCAGCAGCCTACTCGAACAGGCCACCGGGGAGCTGTTTTTT
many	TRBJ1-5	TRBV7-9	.	CASSLVGLSQPQHF	TGTGCCAGCAGCTTAGTAGGACTCTCTCAGCCCCAGCATTTT
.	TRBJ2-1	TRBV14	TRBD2	CASSPTGRANEQFF	TGTGCCAGCAGCCCAACCGGGAGGGCCAATGAGCAGTTCTTC
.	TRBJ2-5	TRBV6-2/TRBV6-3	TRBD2	CASSRPGTSGRGTQYF	TGTGCCAGCAGCCGCCCAGGGACTAGCGGGAGGGGGACCCAGTACTTC
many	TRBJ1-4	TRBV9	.	CASNPKGGGDEKLFF	TGTGCCAGCAACCCGAAGGGGGGCGGAGATGAAAAACTGTTTTTT
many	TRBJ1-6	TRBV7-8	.	CASSLVTFSPLHF	TGTGCCAGCAGCTTAGTTACATTTTCACCCCTCCACTTT
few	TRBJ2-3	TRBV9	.	CASGGGNTDTQYF	TGTGCCAGCGGTGGCGGGAACACAGATACGCAGTATTTT
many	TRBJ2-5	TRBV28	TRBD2	CASSLLAGREETQYF	TGTGCCAGCAGTTTACTAGCGGGAAGGGAAGAGACCCAGTACTTC
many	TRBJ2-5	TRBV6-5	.	CASREGEKTQYF	TGTGCCAGCAGAGAGGGCGAGAAGACCCAGTACTTC
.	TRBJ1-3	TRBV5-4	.	CASSLDPGYSGNTIYF	TGTGCCAGCAGCTTGGACCCAGGATATTCTGGAAACACCATATATTTT
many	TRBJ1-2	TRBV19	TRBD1	CASSRRTGYGYTF	TGTGCCAGTAGTAGACGGACAGGCTATGGCTACACCTTC
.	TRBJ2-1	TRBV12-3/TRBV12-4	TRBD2	CASSLQREVQFF	TGTGCCAGCAGTTTGCAGCGGGAGGTGCAGTTCTTC
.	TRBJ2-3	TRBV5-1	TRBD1	CASSFGTATDTQYF	TGCGCCAGCAGCTTCGGGACAGCCACAGATACGCAGTATTTT
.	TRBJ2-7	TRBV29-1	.	CSAGQGSVYEQYF	TGCAGCGCGGGGCAGGGGTCTGTCTACGAGCAGTACTTC
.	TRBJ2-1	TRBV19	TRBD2	CASSIEGAGGEQFF	TGTGCCAGTAGTATAGAGGGCGCGGGAGGTGAGCAGTTCTTC
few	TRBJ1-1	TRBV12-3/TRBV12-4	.	CASSSRGPEAFF	TGTGCCAGCAGTTCCAGGGGCCCTGAAGCTTTCTTT
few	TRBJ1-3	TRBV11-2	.	CASSSGTGDRNTIYF	TGTGCCAGCAGCTCAGGGACGGGAGACAGAAACACCATATATTTT
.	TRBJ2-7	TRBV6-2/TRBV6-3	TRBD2	CASSLTSYGTSLPTHNF	TGTGCCAGCAGTCTCACCTCTTATGGGACTAGCCTACCTACCCACAACTTC
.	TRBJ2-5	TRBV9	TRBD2	CASSVGASGRAGETQYF	TGTGCCAGCAGCGTAGGGGCCAGCGGGAGGGCCGGGGAGACCCAGTACTTC
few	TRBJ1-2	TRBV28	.	CASSLYGGPGYGYTF	TGTGCCAGCAGTTTATATGGGGGGCCCGGCTATGGCTACACCTTC
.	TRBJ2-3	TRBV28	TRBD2	CATHGLAGGADTQYF	TGTGCCACCCACGGACTAGCGGGAGGAGCAGATACGCAGTATTTT